Each of the 21 T cell receptor beta chains below was sequenced from the same sample in a study of T cells in Graves' hyperthyroidism and ophthalmopathy. Researchers amplified the TCR beta CDR3 regions from RNA transcripts. The TCR CDR3 was amplified in a first-round RT-PCR using the HTBI primer set. TCRdb re-derived calls from the multiplex PCR reads in MiXCR, one entry per CDR3 protein. The sample carries about 410,000 distinct CDR3 sequences, roughly 15% recorded once. Material for sequencing was blood. Receptors were obtained from a man younger than 30 with Graves' ophthalmopathy.

The chain combines TRBV5-1 with TRBJ2-5, with 10 bases that match TRBD1. The CDR3 loop spans 16 amino acids. The V segment lost 3 bases and the J segment 4 bases; nucleotides outside the gene matches: 9. Per the germline V gene, CDR1 is SGHRS and CDR2 is YFSETQ. This chain's CDR3 is CASSSAPTGGSETQYF. For the CDR3, the DNA is TGCGCCAGCAGCTCGGCGCCGACAGGGGGCTCAGAGACCCAGTACTTC.

Many counts were recorded for this clonotype. The V and J genes are TRBV10-2 and TRBJ1-2; D gene ambiguous. V lost 2 bases and J 11 bases, leaving 21 bases between the germline ends. Looked up from germline, CDR1 is WSHSY and CDR2 is SAAADI. This CDR3 comprises 15 residues. CDR3 nucleotide sequence: TGCGCCAGCAGTGAGACAGATTACCAAACCAACCGTTACACCTTC. It translates to CASSETDYQTNRYTF.

This clonotype has a count of ten or more. The genes are TRBV30 and TRBJ1-1, with D unclear. Germline CDR1 reads GTSNPN; CDR2 reads SVGIG (reference sequence). CDR3 size: 14 residues. V was cut by 0 bases and J by 0 bases, with 8 bases left in between. CDR3 bases: TGTGCCTGGAGTGTCCGGGGAATGAACACTGAAGCTTTCTTT. Translated, it gives CAWSVRGMNTEAFF.

This clonotype came up many times. The chain employs TRBV6-1 and TRBJ2-1, with no clear D. V was clipped by 5 bases and J by 8 bases, with 10 bases between them. The CDR3 loop spans 12 amino acids. In germline, CDR1 is MNHNS, CDR2 SASEGT. The CDR3 nucleotides are TGTGCCAGCAGTTCATCAGGCTATGAGCAGTTCTTC. Protein: CASSSSGYEQFF.

This clonotype was recorded only once. The rearrangement links TRBV11-2 to TRBJ2-3; D is perhaps TRBD1 (5 bases). The CDR3 sequence is 15 residues long. The V gene's germline CDR1 is SGHAT and CDR2 FQNNGV. Trimming stripped 3 bases from V and 1 base from J, with 11 bases between. This CDR3 reads CASSFFTGGTDTQYF. The CDR3 region has the DNA TGTGCCAGCAGCTTCTTTACAGGCGGCACAGATACGCAGTATTTT.

CDR3 sequence (DNA): TGCAGCGTTGTGCGGCAGGAAGCTTTCTTT. The encoded protein is CSVVRQEAFF. This rearrangement joins TRBV29-1 to TRBJ1-1; D remains unclear. V was trimmed by 4 bases and J by 8 bases, leaving 8 bases between them. This CDR3 has 10 residues. Germline assignment: CDR1 SQVTM and CDR2 ANQGSEA.

The J gene is TRBJ1-3, the V gene TRBV7-9; 9 nucleotides agree with TRBD1. The CDR3 totals 16 residues. Germline-derived CDR1 and CDR2 are SEHNR and FQNEAQ (reference sequence). V shed 1 base, J shed 4 bases, and the junction held 5 bases outside the gene matches. The CDR3 region is CASSLVGTGLGNTIYF. The DNA of the CDR3 is TGTGCCAGCAGCTTAGTTGGGACAGGGCTCGGAAACACCATATATTTT.

This clonotype turned up a few times. This rearrangement joins TRBV30 to TRBJ1-3; D remains ambiguous. V was pared by 6 bases and J by 0 bases, with 3 bases between. Germline-derived CDR1 and CDR2 are GTSNPN and SVGIG (reference sequence). This CDR3 spans 11 amino acids. CDR3: CACDSGNTIYF. The CDR3 DNA is TGTGCCTGTGACTCTGGAAACACCATATATTTT.

In this sample, this clonotype turned up many times. The chain uses TRBV27 and TRBJ1-5, with unresolved D. The V gene's germline CDR1 is MNHEY and CDR2 SMNVEV (reference sequence). The CDR3 totals 14 residues. With 2 bases removed from V and 0 bases from J, the gap between germline ends came to 5 bases. In DNA, the CDR3 is TGTGCCAGCAGTTTACAATATAGCAATCAGCCCCAGCATTTT. Amino acid sequence: CASSLQYSNQPQHF.

This clonotype came up many times. The chain is built from TRBV2 and TRBJ2-1; tentatively, D is TRBD1 or TRBD2 (7 bases each). There are 14 residues in the CDR3. Looked up from germline, CDR1 is SNHLY and CDR2 is FYNNEI. Deletions cut 10 bases from V and 4 bases from J, with 17 bases between. The CDR3 reads CANYQGGNYNEQFF. DNA of the CDR3: TGTGCCAATTACCAGGGGGGGAATTACAATGAGCAGTTCTTC.

This clonotype showed up many times. The chain links TRBV11-2 to TRBJ1-4, with D uncertain. CDR1 and CDR2 (germline): SGHAT, FQNNGV. The CDR3 has 15 amino acids. V was cut by 5 bases and J by 0 bases, with 10 bases left in between. The CDR3 DNA reads as TGTGCCAGCAGCCTCCCGGGAGCAACTAATGAAAAACTGTTTTTT. It codes for CASSLPGATNEKLFF.

The sample holds many counts of this clonotype. This chain connects TRBV20-1 to TRBJ1-6; 7 bases are shared with TRBD1. Germline values: CDR1 DFQATT, CDR2 SNEGSKA (reference sequence). The CDR3 sequence is 14 residues long. V shed 4 bases and J 7 bases; nucleotides not matched to a gene: 7. The CDR3 coding sequence is TGCAGTGCTACCGGGACAGTGCAAAATTCACCCCTCCACTTT. Residues: CSATGTVQNSPLHF.

This clonotype came up many times. The V gene is TRBV12-3 or TRBV12-4, the J gene TRBJ1-2; D perhaps matches TRBD1 (5 bases). The CDR3 extends over 12 amino acids. The ends were cut back, 6 bases at V and 8 bases at J, with 13 bases in the middle. CDR3 sequence: CASRGRSEGYTF. The DNA for the CDR3 is TGTGCCAGCAGGGGACGGTCTGAAGGCTACACCTTC.

This clonotype was seen repeatedly, ten times or more. V gene TRBV20-1 combines with J gene TRBJ2-5; the D gene is possibly TRBD2 (6 bases). Deletions cut 2 bases from V and 3 bases from J, with 10 bases between. This CDR3 comprises 13 residues. CDR1 DFQATT and CDR2 SNEGSKA come from the germline V gene (reference sequence). This CDR3 reads CSARLGGKETQYF. CDR3 DNA sequence: TGCAGTGCTAGATTGGGCGGGAAAGAGACCCAGTACTTC.

This clonotype was found many times. The V call is TRBV11-2, the J call TRBJ2-1; 8 positions agree with TRBD2. Germline lookup yields CDR1 SGHAT and CDR2 FQNNGV. The CDR3 is 14 residues long. Germline trimming cut 8 bases from V and 7 bases from J; bases unmatched to any gene: 10. CDR3: CASYLAGNSNEQFF. Written as DNA, the CDR3 is TGTGCCAGCTACTTAGCGGGAAATTCAAATGAGCAGTTCTTC. Full variable domain (rest looked up from reference TRBV11-2 and TRBJ2-1): EAGVAQSPRYKIIEKRQSVAFWCNPISGHATLYWYQQILGQGPKLLIQFQNNGVVDDSQLPKDRFSAERLKGVDSTLKIQPAKLEDSAVYLCASYLAGNSNEQFFGPGTRLTVL.

This clonotype was observed many times. The CDR3 loop is CASSRGVEETQYF. Here the CDR3 DNA reads TGCGCCAGCAGCCGAGGGGTAGAAGAGACCCAGTACTTC. The chain joins TRBV4-1 to TRBJ2-5; D possibly uses TRBD1 or TRBD2 (5 bases each). V was cut by 4 bases and J by 3 bases, with 9 bases left in between. The CDR3 has 13 amino acids. CDR1 is MGHRA, CDR2 YSYEKL, per germline.

This chain uses TRBV5-1 with TRBJ1-2; D is possibly TRBD1 (5 bases). Per germline, CDR1 SGHRS and CDR2 YFSETQ. The CDR3 is made up of 14 amino acids. The V end was cut by 7 bases, the J end by 9 bases, with 22 bases between. CDR3 amino acids: CASGDSYPTISYTF. The DNA of the CDR3 is TGCGCCAGCGGCGACAGCTACCCAACTATTAGCTACACCTTC.

As regards this clonotype: This clone may be a read error of a much larger clone one base away. The rearrangement joins TRBV10-3 to TRBJ2-3; the D gene is possibly TRBD1 (6 bases). The germline V and J ends were trimmed by 5 bases and 4 bases, with 16 bases remaining between them. The CDR3 contains 15 residues. The V gene's germline CDR1 is ENHRY and CDR2 SYGVKD. The CDR3 is CAISNPLGGADTQYF. The DNA for the CDR3 is TGTGCCATCAGTAACCCCCTTGGGGGCGCAGATACGCAGTATTTT.

This clonotype was observed a few times. This chain connects TRBV24-1 to TRBJ2-7; perhaps D is TRBD1 or TRBD2 (5 bases each). The germline V gene has CDR1 KGHDR and CDR2 SFDVKD. Deletions cut 4 bases from V and 4 bases from J, with 16 bases between. The CDR3 spans 15 residues. The CDR3: CATSERPGPIYEQYF. In nucleotides, the CDR3 is TGTGCCACCAGTGAAAGACCGGGACCGATTTACGAGCAGTACTTC.

This clonotype was seen repeatedly, ten times or more. This chain joins TRBV11-1 and TRBJ2-1, with 8 bases that match TRBD2. The CDR3 runs 14 residues. Germline V CDR1 and CDR2: SGHAT, FQDESV (reference sequence). J was trimmed by 5 bases and V by 2 bases; bases with no gene match: 2. Here the CDR3 reads CASSLMREDNEQFF. In DNA, the CDR3 is TGTGCCAGCAGCTTAATGCGGGAGGACAATGAGCAGTTCTTC. Based on the CDR3 plus reference TRBV11-1 and TRBJ2-1, the full variable domain is EAEVAQSPRYKITEKSQAVAFWCDPISGHATLYWYRQILGQGPELLVQFQDESVVDDSQLPKDRFSAERLKGVDSTLKIQPAELGDSAMYLCASSLMREDNEQFFGPGTRLTVL.

V gene TRBV6-1 combines with J gene TRBJ1-6; a weak D match, TRBD1 (5 bases). The CDR3 spans 14 residues. Per germline, CDR1 MNHNS and CDR2 SASEGT. V lost 7 bases and J lost 7, with 14 bases in between. DNA for the CDR3: TGTGCCAGCACCCCGGGACCAAAAAATTCACCCCTCCACTTT. Amino acids: CASTPGPKNSPLHF.